A single sample is the source of the 26 T cell receptor beta chains below, sequenced in a study of blood T cells in healthy people across ages. It was with a sample-barcoded 5' primer and a J-beta primer mix that a second PCR of roughly 6 to 12 cycles was run. TCRdb fed the 5' RACE reads into MiXCR, producing one record per CDR3 protein. The table records about 380,000 distinct CDR3 sequences, 50% to 60% of them present only once. Material: blood. The source of these receptors is a man aged 60-69 years in good health.

The chain combines TRBV7-2 with TRBJ2-5; 10 nucleotides line up with TRBD2. CDR1 SGHTA and CDR2 FQGNSA come from the germline V gene. This CDR3 has 15 residues. The V segment lost 8 bases and the J segment 2 bases; nucleotides outside the gene matches: 8. CDR3 loop: CASLPQRGGQETQYF. The CDR3 DNA sequence: TGTGCCAGCCTCCCACAGCGGGGGGGGCAAGAGACCCAGTACTTC.

The V gene is TRBV6-5, the J gene TRBJ2-3, with 9 bases identical to TRBD2. The length of the CDR3 is 16 residues. The junction had 12 bases not matched to a gene; V was cut back by 4 bases and J by 7 bases. The germline gives CDR1 MNHEY, CDR2 SVGAGI. The CDR3 DNA sequence: TGTGCCAGCAGTTTTTCGTCCGGGACTAGCAGTTATACGCAGTATTTT. Its protein product is CASSFSSGTSSYTQYF.

The sample holds many counts of this clonotype. The chain joins TRBV4-3 to TRBJ2-5; weak D call: TRBD2 (5 bases). Between the trimmed V and J ends, which lost 0 bases and 11 bases, there was a span of 13 bases. The CDR3 totals 13 residues. Per germline, CDR1 LGHNA and CDR2 YSLEER. In nucleotides, the CDR3 is TGCGCCAGCAGCCAAGAGGTGGGTTGGGAGCAGTACTTC. This sequence encodes CASSQEVGWEQYF.

This clonotype came up once. The J gene is TRBJ2-3, the V gene TRBV12-3 or TRBV12-4, with D possibly called TRBD1 or TRBD2 (5 bases each). Trimming left V 6 bases short and J 7 bases short, with 20 bases between. This CDR3 is 15 amino acids long. CDR3 residues: CASRLYRDPVHTQYF. CDR3 nucleotides: TGTGCCAGCAGACTGTACCGGGACCCCGTGCATACGCAGTATTTT.

The CDR3 is CASSSTNYEQYF. The CDR3 DNA sequence: TGTGCCAGCAGCTCTACGAACTACGAGCAGTACTTC. The V call is TRBV12-3 or TRBV12-4, the J call TRBJ2-7; D is unresolved. The CDR3 is 12 residues long. The V end was cut by 6 bases, the J end by 3 bases, with 9 bases between.

The CDR3 reads CASGVRGGRLDSGANVLTF. The CDR3 coding sequence is TGTGCCAGCGGGGTTAGAGGCGGGAGGCTAGATTCTGGGGCCAACGTCCTGACTTTC. J is TRBJ2-6 and V is TRBV28, with 8 bases matching TRBD2. Unmatched junction bases numbered 16, after V lost 8 bases and J lost 1 base. CDR3 size: 19 residues. Germline CDR1 is MDHEN and CDR2 is SYDVKM.

The genes are TRBV6-1 and TRBJ1-5, with a tentative D call TRBD1 (6 bases). CDR3 length: 14 amino acids. V lost 6 bases and J 4 bases, leaving 13 bases between the germline ends. The germline V gene encodes CDR1 MNHNS and CDR2 SASEGT. CDR3 sequence (DNA): TGTGCCAGCAGAAAAGGGGGAGGGAATCAGCCCCAGCATTTT. As protein: CASRKGGGNQPQHF.

The chain has TRBV7-9 and TRBJ1-5; D is possibly TRBD1 (5 bases). The CDR3 length is 14 residues. Trimming took off 5 bases at V and 4 bases at J, with 12 bases between the two ends. Per the germline V gene, CDR1 is SEHNR and CDR2 is FQNEAQ (reference sequence). For the CDR3, the DNA is TGTGCCAGCAGCAGCAGGGACCCAAATCAGCCCCAGCATTTT. It is translated as CASSSRDPNQPQHF.

This clonotype was observed many times. The chain links TRBV7-2 to TRBJ2-5; D is ambiguous. The CDR3 length is 14 residues. V lost 3 bases, J lost 1 base, and 9 bases lay in between. CDR1 is SGHTA and CDR2 is FQGNSA in the germline V gene. CDR3 protein: CASSLWSLQETQYF. The CDR3, as DNA: TGTGCCAGCAGCTTGTGGTCCCTCCAAGAGACCCAGTACTTC.

This clonotype appeared a few times. This chain links TRBV20-1 with TRBJ2-1; 13 bases are a match to TRBD2. The CDR3 has 16 residues. The V gene end was trimmed by 6 bases and the J gene end by 7 bases; junction bases not matched to a gene: 12. The germline gives CDR1 DFQATT, CDR2 SNEGSKA (reference sequence). This CDR3 is CSAHDPGLAGANEQFF. In DNA, the CDR3 is TGCAGTGCACACGATCCCGGACTAGCGGGGGCTAATGAGCAGTTCTTC.

The rearrangement links TRBV20-1 to TRBJ1-4, with unresolved D. The CDR3 runs to 14 residues. Trimming took 4 bases from V and 5 from J, leaving 14 bases between them. CDR1 is DFQATT and CDR2 is SNEGSKA in the germline V gene (reference sequence). The CDR3 sequence: CSATKNVGNEKLFF. Here the CDR3 DNA reads TGCAGTGCTACGAAGAACGTGGGAAATGAAAAACTGTTTTTT.

This clonotype was seen repeatedly, ten times or more. The rearrangement uses TRBV28 and TRBJ1-2; TRBD1 aligns across 10 bases. CDR1 is MDHEN, CDR2 SYDVKM, per germline. J gave up 0 bases and V 2 bases, and 0 bases lay outside the gene matches. The CDR3 covers 15 residues. The CDR3 coding sequence is TGTGCCAGCAGTTTAGGGACAGGGGCTAACTATGGCTACACCTTC. Translating it yields CASSLGTGANYGYTF.

This clonotype was observed many times. The V gene is TRBV7-9, the J gene TRBJ2-7; D is undetermined. Germline assignment: CDR1 SEHNR and CDR2 FQNEAQ (reference sequence). The CDR3 has 11 residues. Between the trimmed V and J ends, which lost 6 bases and 9 bases, there was a span of 12 bases. The DNA of the CDR3 is TGTGCCAGCAGTTCCTCCCCCCGGCAGTACTTC. Its translation is CASSSSPRQYF.

This clonotype showed up just a few times. The CDR3 region has the DNA TGCAGTGCTAGAGCCGCGGGTAGCGGGAACTACGAGCAGTACTTC. Residues: CSARAAGSGNYEQYF. The genes are TRBV20-1 and TRBJ2-7; 8 bases are a match to TRBD2. Germline trimming cut 1 base from V and 3 bases from J; bases unmatched to any gene: 8. The CDR3 sequence is 15 residues long. CDR1 is DFQATT, CDR2 SNEGSKA, per germline (reference sequence).

This clonotype was observed a few times. The genes are TRBV18 and TRBJ1-2; a weak D match, TRBD1 (6 bases). This CDR3 is 13 amino acids long. CDR1 is KGHSH, CDR2 LQKENI, per germline. V lost 6 bases, J lost 8 bases, and 16 bases lay in between. The CDR3 sequence is CASSPRPGEGYTF. The CDR3 region has the DNA TGTGCCAGCTCGCCAAGACCAGGGGAAGGCTACACCTTC.

The count of this clonotype is one. The chain has TRBV28 and TRBJ2-3; tentatively, D is TRBD1 (6 bases). Germline V gives CDR1 MDHEN, CDR2 SYDVKM. V was trimmed by 5 bases and J by 0 bases, leaving 12 bases between them. This CDR3 is 15 amino acids long. The CDR3 region is CASSIIQGSTDTQYF. As DNA, the CDR3 is TGTGCCAGCAGTATAATCCAGGGGAGCACAGATACGCAGTATTTT.

This clonotype has just a few counts. The chain has TRBV20-1 and TRBJ2-1, with 8 positions matching TRBD2. The J call is in doubt because the DNA end fits TRBJ2-7 better. The CDR3 covers 14 residues. Per germline, CDR1 DFQATT and CDR2 SNEGSKA (reference sequence). CDR3: CSAQSGSRDNEQYF. The CDR3 nucleotides read TGCAGTGCCCAGAGCGGGAGTCGCGACAATGAGCAGTACTTC.

This clonotype was seen more than once but under ten times. This chain uses TRBV4-3 with TRBJ2-7, with D maybe TRBD2 (5 bases). The CDR3 is 14 amino acids. The germline V gene encodes CDR1 LGHNA and CDR2 YSLEER. Trimming took 1 base from V and 4 from J, leaving 11 bases between them. The CDR3 reads CASSQAVGSYEQYF. CDR3 sequence (DNA): TGCGCCAGCAGCCAAGCGGTTGGGAGTTACGAGCAGTACTTC.

The CDR3 nucleotides read TGTGCCAGCTCACTTATAAGACAGGGGGGAGGCTACGAGCAGTACTTC. Translation: CASSLIRQGGGYEQYF. The chain uses TRBV18 and TRBJ2-7, with 9 bases aligning to TRBD1. There are 16 residues in the CDR3. Germline CDR1 is KGHSH and CDR2 is LQKENI. V shed 4 bases and J 3 bases; nucleotides not matched to a gene: 10.

V and J are TRBV19 and TRBJ2-6; D is undetermined. The CDR3 extends over 17 amino acids. The V gene's germline CDR1 is LNHDA and CDR2 SQIVND (reference sequence). With 2 bases removed from V and 0 bases from J, the gap between germline ends came to 11 bases. The CDR3 region is CASSITGIISGANVLTF. The CDR3 DNA follows: TGTGCCAGTAGTATAACTGGCATAATCTCTGGGGCCAACGTCCTGACTTTC.

The chain employs TRBV6-6 and TRBJ1-4; D is uncertain. CDR1 and CDR2 from the germline V gene are MNHNY and SVGAGI (reference sequence). The germline V and J ends were trimmed by 2 bases and 4 bases, with 17 bases remaining between them. The CDR3 is 17 amino acids. The CDR3 region is CASSYGREAAFNEKLFF. The DNA for the CDR3 is TGTGCCAGCAGTTACGGGAGGGAGGCGGCATTTAATGAAAAACTGTTTTTT.

This clonotype showed up just once. J is TRBJ2-5 and V is TRBV27; 7 nucleotides agree with TRBD2. Trimming removed 6 bases from V and 3 bases from J; junction bases left unmatched: 4. Germline-derived CDR1 and CDR2 are MNHEY and SMNVEV (reference sequence). This CDR3 region has 13 residues. The CDR3 nucleotides read TGTGCCAGCAGCGCCGCGGGAGAAGAGACCCAGTACTTC. Its protein product is CASSAAGEETQYF.

This chain uses TRBV12-3 or TRBV12-4 with TRBJ2-4; D unclear. The J call is doubtful: the DNA matches TRBJ2-7 better. This CDR3 has 14 residues. The CDR3 DNA reads as TGTGCCAGCTCTTCTGGGGTGTTTCCCTACGAGCAGTACTTC. Its translation is CASSSGVFPYEQYF.

A remark on this clonotype: This may be a read error, as it is one base from a much larger clone. V is TRBV6-1 and J is TRBJ2-1; 12 positions agree with TRBD1. Per germline, CDR1 MNHNS and CDR2 SASEGT. The CDR3 extends over 14 amino acids. After removal of 4 bases from V and 8 bases from J, the junction contained 3 bases not matched to a gene. CDR3 bases: TGTGCCAGCAGTGGGGACAGGGGGCGGTATGAGCAGTTCTTC. Translated: CASSGDRGRYEQFF.

This chain uses TRBV5-1 with TRBJ1-2; 8 bases map to TRBD1. The V segment lost 4 bases and the J segment 7 bases; nucleotides outside the gene matches: 12. CDR3 length equals 15 residues. Germline CDR1 is SGHRS and CDR2 is YFSETQ. This chain's CDR3 is CASSLGQGPGGGYTF. CDR3 nucleotide sequence: TGCGCCAGCAGCCTAGGACAGGGCCCCGGGGGTGGCTACACCTTC.

The chain joins TRBV7-6 to TRBJ2-7; D gene unclear. Germline V gives CDR1 SGHVS, CDR2 FNYEAQ. V lost 4 bases and J 6 bases, leaving 16 bases between the germline ends. This CDR3 is built from 14 residues. CDR3 in amino acids: CASSSEPLKGEQYF. The CDR3 DNA sequence: TGTGCCAGCAGCTCGGAACCCCTGAAAGGCGAGCAGTACTTC.